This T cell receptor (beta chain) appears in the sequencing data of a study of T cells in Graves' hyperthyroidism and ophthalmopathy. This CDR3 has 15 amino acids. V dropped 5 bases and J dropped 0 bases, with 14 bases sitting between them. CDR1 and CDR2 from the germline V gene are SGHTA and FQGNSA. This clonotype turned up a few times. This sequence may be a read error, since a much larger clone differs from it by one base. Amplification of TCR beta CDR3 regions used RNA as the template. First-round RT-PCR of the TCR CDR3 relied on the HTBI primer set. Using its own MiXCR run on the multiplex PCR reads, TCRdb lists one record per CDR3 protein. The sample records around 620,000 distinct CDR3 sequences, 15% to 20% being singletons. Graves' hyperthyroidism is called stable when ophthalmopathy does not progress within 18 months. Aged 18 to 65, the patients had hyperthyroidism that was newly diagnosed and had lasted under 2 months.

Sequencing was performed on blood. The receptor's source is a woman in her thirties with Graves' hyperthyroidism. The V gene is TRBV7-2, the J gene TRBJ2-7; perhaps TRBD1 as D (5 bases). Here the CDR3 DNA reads TGTGCCAGCAGCCCTTCACCTCAGGGCTCCTACGAGCAGTACTTC. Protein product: CASSPSPQGSYEQYF.